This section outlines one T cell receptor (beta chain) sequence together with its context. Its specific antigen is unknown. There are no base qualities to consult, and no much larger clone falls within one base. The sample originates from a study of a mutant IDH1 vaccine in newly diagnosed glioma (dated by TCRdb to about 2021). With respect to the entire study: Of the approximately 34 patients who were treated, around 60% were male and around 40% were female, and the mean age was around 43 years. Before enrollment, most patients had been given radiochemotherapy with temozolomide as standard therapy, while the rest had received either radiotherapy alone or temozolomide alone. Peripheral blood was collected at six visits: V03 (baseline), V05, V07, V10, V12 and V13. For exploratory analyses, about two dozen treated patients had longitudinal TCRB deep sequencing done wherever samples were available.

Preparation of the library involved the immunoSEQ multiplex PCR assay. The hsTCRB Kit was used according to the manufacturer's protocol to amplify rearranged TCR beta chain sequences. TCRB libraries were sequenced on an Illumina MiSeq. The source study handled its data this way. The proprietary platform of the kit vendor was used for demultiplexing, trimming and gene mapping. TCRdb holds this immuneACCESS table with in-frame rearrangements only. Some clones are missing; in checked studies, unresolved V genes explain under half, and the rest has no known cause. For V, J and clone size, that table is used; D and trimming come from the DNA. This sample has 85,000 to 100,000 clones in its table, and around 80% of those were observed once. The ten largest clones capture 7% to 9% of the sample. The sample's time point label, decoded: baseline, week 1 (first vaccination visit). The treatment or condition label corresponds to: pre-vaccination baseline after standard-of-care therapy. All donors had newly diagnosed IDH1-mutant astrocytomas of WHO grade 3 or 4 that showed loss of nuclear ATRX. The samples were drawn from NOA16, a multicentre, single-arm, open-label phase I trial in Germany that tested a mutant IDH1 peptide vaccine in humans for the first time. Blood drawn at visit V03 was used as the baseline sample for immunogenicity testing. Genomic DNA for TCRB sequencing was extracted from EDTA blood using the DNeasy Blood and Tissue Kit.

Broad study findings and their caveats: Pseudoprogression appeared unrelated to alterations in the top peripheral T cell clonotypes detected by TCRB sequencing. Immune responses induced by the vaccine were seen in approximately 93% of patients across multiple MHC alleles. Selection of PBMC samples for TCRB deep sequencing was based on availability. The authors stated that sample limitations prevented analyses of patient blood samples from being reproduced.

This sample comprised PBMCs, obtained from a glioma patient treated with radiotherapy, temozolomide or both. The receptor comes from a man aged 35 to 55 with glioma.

The DNA sequence reads TGTGCCAGCAGGGGGGGGCTAGCGGGAGAGGTCATTCAGTACTTC. It translates as CASRGGLAGEVIQYF. Rearrangement joined TRBV28 to TRBJ2-4, with 10 central nucleotides matching TRBD2. The CDR3 measures 15 amino acids from cysteine to phenylalanine. Only CDR3 DNA remains: 45 bases, in frame from the first base. V lost 6 bases and J lost 9 bases, and the count of bases not matched to a germline gene is 11. From a lookup of the germline V gene, CDR1 and CDR2 are MDHEN and SYDVKM.